The clone carrying this TCR beta chain has a count of ten or more. The data belong to a study of HIV-infected patients and healthy controls. Reverse transcription used around 540 ng RNA and constant-region primers for alpha and beta. Using multiplexing indices, alpha and beta chain libraries were generated apart by chain-specific third strand synthesis. Two random hexamers, added before amplification and joined, formed each molecule's 12-nucleotide barcode. From the 5' RACE reads, TCRdb called clonotypes with MiXCR, one entry per CDR3 protein. The sample lists around 13,000 distinct CDR3 sequences, 7.5% to 10% occurring once. All unsorted peripheral T cells were captured because whole blood was used without fractionation. V lost 3 bases and J lost 5, with 11 bases in between. The length of the CDR3 is 13 residues. Germline V gene data show CDR1 as LGHDT and CDR2 as YNNKEL (reference sequence).

The chain combines TRBV3-1 with TRBJ2-7, with TRBD1 as a possible D gene (6 bases). This receptor was obtained from an adult in good health. Sequences were obtained from blood. The CDR3 nucleotides are TGTGCCAGCAGCCAGGGGGCCAGGGACGAGCAGTACTTC. This codes for CASSQGARDEQYF.